This TCR beta chain appears in the sequencing data of a study of beta chain features in type 1 diabetes. For the study at large: Cell yields, gender and age were similar in healthy donors and patients. Whole-study results and caveats: When Type 1 diabetes patients were examined, their TCRB CDR3s proved moderately but significantly shorter in all four CD4+ subsets. Fewer insertions but more deletions were seen at VDJ junctions in type 1 diabetes patients.

Sequencing targeted expressed TCRB transcripts, as all isolated RNA had been reverse transcribed. Measured with immunoSEQ multiplex PCR; TCRdb has only the in-frame clones, and not every one. The sample carries approximately 70,000 clones, approximately 47% recorded once. As regards this clone: The antigen remains unidentified.

The CDR3 is 14 residues long. Trimming took 10 bases from V and 3 from J; bases not matched to a gene: 6. CDR1 is ENHRY and CDR2 is SYGVKD in the germline V gene. The receptor was isolated from a man aged 25 to 40 with type 1 diabetes. The rearrangement links TRBV10-3 to TRBJ2-2; 9 nucleotides agree with TRBD2. The sample comprised central memory CD4+ T cells from blood. CDR3: CATRREGDTGELFF. The CDR3 DNA reads as TGTGCCACCCGGCGGGAGGGGGACACCGGGGAGCTGTTTTTT.